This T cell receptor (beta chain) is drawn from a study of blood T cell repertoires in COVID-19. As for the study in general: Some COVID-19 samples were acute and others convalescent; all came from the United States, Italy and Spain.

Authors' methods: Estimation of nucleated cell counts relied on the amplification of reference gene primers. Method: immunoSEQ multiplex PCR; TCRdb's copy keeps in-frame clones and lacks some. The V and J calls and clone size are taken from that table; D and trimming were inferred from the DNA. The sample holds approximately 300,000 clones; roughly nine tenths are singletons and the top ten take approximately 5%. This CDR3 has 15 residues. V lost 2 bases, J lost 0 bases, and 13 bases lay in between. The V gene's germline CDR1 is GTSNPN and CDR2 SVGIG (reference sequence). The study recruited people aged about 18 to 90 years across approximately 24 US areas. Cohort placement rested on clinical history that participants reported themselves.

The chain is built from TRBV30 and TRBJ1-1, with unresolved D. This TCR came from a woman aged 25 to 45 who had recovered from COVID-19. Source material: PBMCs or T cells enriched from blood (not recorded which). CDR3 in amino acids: CAWSRGVSVNTEAFF. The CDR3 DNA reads TGTGCCTGGAGTCGCGGGGTTAGTGTGAACACTGAAGCTTTCTTT.